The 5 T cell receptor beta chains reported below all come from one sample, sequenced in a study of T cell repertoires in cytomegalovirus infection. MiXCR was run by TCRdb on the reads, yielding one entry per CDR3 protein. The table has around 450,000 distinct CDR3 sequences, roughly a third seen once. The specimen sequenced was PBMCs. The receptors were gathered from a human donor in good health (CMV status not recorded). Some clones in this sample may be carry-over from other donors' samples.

CDR3 in DNA: TGTGCCAGCAGCCCGTCAGGGAAGGTGGAAGCTTTCTTT. Translating gives CASSPSGKVEAFF. V is TRBV13 and J is TRBJ1-1, with D possibly being TRBD1 (5 bases). Germline V gene lookup returns CDR1 PRHDT and CDR2 FYEKMQ (reference sequence). Trimming took off 5 bases at V and 8 bases at J, with 15 bases between the two ends. The CDR3 consists of 13 residues.

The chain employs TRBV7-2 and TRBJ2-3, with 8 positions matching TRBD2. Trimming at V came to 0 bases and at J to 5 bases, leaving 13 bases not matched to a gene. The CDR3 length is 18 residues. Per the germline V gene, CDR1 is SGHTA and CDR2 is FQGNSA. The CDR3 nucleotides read TGTGCCAGCAGCTTAGCAAGCGTCTCGACTAGCGAGGGAGATACGCAGTATTTT. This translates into CASSLASVSTSEGDTQYF.

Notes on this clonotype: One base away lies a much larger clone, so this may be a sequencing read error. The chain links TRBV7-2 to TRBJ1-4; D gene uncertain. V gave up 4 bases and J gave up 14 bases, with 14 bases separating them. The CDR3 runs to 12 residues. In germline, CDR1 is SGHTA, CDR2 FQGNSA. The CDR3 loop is CASSSPGSRLFF. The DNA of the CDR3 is TGTGCCAGCAGCTCCCCGGGGAGCCGGCTGTTTTTT. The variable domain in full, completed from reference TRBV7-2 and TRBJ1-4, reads GAGVSQSPSNKVTEKGKDVELRCDPISGHTALYWYRQSLGQGLEFLIYFQGNSAPDKSGLPSDRFSAERTGGSVSTLTIQRTQQEDSAVYLCASSSPGSRLFFGSGTQLSVL.

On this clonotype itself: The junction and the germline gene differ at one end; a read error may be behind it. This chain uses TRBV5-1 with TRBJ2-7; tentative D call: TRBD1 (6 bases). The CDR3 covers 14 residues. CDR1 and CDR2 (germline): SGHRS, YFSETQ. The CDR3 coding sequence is TGCGCAAGCAGCTTGGCGGACAGATTCTACGAGAAGTACTTC. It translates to CASSLADRFYEKYF.

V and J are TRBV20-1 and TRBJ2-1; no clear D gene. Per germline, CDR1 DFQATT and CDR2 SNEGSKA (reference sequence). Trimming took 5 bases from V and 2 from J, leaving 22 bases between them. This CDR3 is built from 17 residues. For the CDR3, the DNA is TGCAGTGCTCACGACCCTGACTCGTTCAACCCCTACAATGAGCAGTTCTTC. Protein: CSAHDPDSFNPYNEQFF.